The T cell receptor (beta chain) under discussion was sequenced for a study of T cell responses to AZD1222 COVID-19 vaccine. Regarding the study as a whole: A mostly white British donor set with more females was recruited, and clonal diversity was possibly underestimated. All repertoire sampling was performed exclusively after the peak T cell response. Only a handful of AZD1222 recipients were seropositive at baseline.

Here immunoSEQ multiplex PCR was the method, and the copy in TCRdb shows in-frame clones only, minus some. The sample holds approximately 180,000 clones; 85% to 90% are singletons and the top ten take 25% to 30%. Turning to this clone: What it binds is not known.

The receptor's source is an adult who received the AZD1222 COVID-19 vaccine. Source: peripheral blood, taken 28 days after the second AZD1222 dose.

DNA of the CDR3: TGTGCCAGCAGCCCCCGGGTCGGCTTAGGGTATGGCTACACCTTC. Its protein is CASSPRVGLGYGYTF. V and J are TRBV28 and TRBJ1-2; D is unclear. The CDR3 sequence is 15 residues long. Germline V gene sequence: CDR1 MDHEN, CDR2 SYDVKM. Trimming pared 6 bases from V and 5 bases from J, leaving 19 bases between.